This T cell receptor (beta chain) was recorded in a study of shared clonotypes between healthy human individuals. Points from the study as a whole: It was only blood that was sampled, and tissue repertoires likely differ.

Losses at the gene ends were 4 bases for V and 7 bases for J; bases not matched to a gene: 8. CDR3 length equals 15 residues. Germline CDR1 and CDR2: SGHRS and YFSETQ. Sequenced by immunoSEQ multiplex PCR; TCRdb stores in-frame clones only, minus some. The sample lists 2.5 million or so clones, 85% to 95% occurring once. In the case of this clone: What it recognizes is unknown.

The chain couples TRBV5-1 to TRBJ2-2; the match to TRBD2 covers 9 bases. Sample: naive CD4+ T cells sorted from blood. Stated subset: CD45RA+ positively selected. The origin of this receptor is a young man in good health. CDR3 coding DNA: TGCGCCAGCAGCCTAGGCGGGAGGGCCAACGGGGAGCTGTTTTTT. Translating it yields CASSLGGRANGELFF.